This TCR beta chain was sequenced for a study of fetal regulatory T cell absence and autoimmunity (dated by TCRdb to about 2017). Broadly, across the study: Exocrine pancreas autoimmunity was seen in the IPEX patients without clinical diabetes. Study-level results and caveats: Compared with cord blood, the pancreas TCR compartment showed significant oligoclonal enrichment, and some top clones were enriched more than 85-fold. TRB gene family usage was found to be broadly similar between cord blood and pancreas and to resemble published neonatal and adult repertoires. The oligoclonal enrichment was interpreted as support for antigen-driven autoimmunity in the pancreas before birth in IPEX syndrome.

Trimmed from V: 0 bases; trimmed from J: 0 bases; junction bases lacking a gene match: 11. Counted from cysteine to phenylalanine, this CDR3 has 20 amino acids. CDR3 DNA only is kept here, 60 bases in frame from base 1. The germline V gene yields SGHRS for CDR1 and YFSETQ for CDR2. On this clone: Its antigen specificity is not known. No per-base quality is available; no much larger clone lies one base away.

The DNeasy Blood and Tissue Kit was used to extract roughly 1.7-3.2 ug of genomic DNA from either umbilical cord blood or frozen pancreas. Amplification and barcoding of TCRbeta CDR3 regions were carried out by two-step multiplex PCR on the immunoSEQ human TCRbeta survey platform. Illumina instruments were used to sequence the libraries, and IgH from the same samples was sequenced in parallel. On the authors' methods: Raw reads were filtered against IMGT V, D, J definitions and binned by a nearest-neighbor algorithm to remove PCR and sequencing errors. A clone was defined as an identical nucleotide sequence, and differential abundance between tissues was tested with a Fisher exact test for each clone using a pFDR threshold of p<0.01. Clones with frequencies too low for statistical inference were excluded by a minimum inclusion filter of 10 in either sample. Pairwise clonal comparisons used the immunoSEQ Analyzer, and gene family usage was assessed with IMGT tools. The immuneACCESS repertoire file appears here via TCRdb, limited to in-frame rearrangements. These files lack a portion of the clones; in checked studies, under half of the deficit traces to unresolved V genes, and the cause of the others is not known. The DNA was the basis for D and trimming; V, J and clone size are from that table. For this sample there are 45,000 to 50,000 clones; roughly 80% appear just once. The ten biggest clones cover approximately 0.37% of the sample.

Input material: cord blood. The chain couples TRBV5-1 to TRBJ2-4, with 11 bases aligning to TRBD2. The receptor's source is a newborn boy with IPEX syndrome. The bases read TGCGCCAGCAGCTTGGATGGGGCTAGCGGGAGGCCACTAGCCAAAAACATTCAGTACTTC. It translates to CASSLDGASGRPLAKNIQYF. Where the CDR3 stops, the reference TRBV5-1 and TRBJ2-4 genes take over; the full variable domain is KAGVTQTPRYLIKTRGQQVTLSCSPISGHRSVSWYQQTPGQGLQFLFEYFSETQRNKGNFPGRFSGRQFSNSRSEMNVSTLELGDSALYLCASSLDGASGRPLAKNIQYFGAGTRLSVL.